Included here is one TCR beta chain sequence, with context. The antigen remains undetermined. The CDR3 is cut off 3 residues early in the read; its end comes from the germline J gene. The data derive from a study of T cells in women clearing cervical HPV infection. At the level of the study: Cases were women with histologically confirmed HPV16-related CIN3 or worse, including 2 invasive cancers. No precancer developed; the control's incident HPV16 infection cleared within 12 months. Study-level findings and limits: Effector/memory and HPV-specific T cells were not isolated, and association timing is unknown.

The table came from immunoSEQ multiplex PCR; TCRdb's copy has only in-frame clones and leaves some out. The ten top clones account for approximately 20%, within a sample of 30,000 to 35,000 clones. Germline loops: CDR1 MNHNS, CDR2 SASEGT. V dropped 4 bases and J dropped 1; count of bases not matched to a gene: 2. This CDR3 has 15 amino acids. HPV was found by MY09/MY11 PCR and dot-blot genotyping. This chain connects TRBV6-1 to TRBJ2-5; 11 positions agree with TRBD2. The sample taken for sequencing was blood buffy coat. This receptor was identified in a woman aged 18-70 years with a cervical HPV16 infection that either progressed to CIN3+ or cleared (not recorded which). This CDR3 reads CASSGLAGPQETQYF. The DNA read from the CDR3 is TGTGCCAGCAGTGGACTAGCGGGGCCCCAAGAGACC.